Each of the 26 T cell receptor beta chains below was sequenced from the same sample in a study of T cell responses to AZD1222 COVID-19 vaccine. This table comes from immunoSEQ multiplex PCR, and its TCRdb copy is limited to in-frame clones, with some not included. In the table there are 150,000 to 200,000 clones, approximately 90% of which are singletons. Sequencing used peripheral blood, obtained 28 days after the second AZD1222 dose. All receptors derive from an adult who received the AZD1222 COVID-19 vaccine.

V gene TRBV10-1 combines with J gene TRBJ2-3; D unresolved. The ends were cut back, 4 bases at V and 5 bases at J, with 13 bases in the middle. From germline, CDR1 is WNHNN and CDR2 SYGVQD (reference sequence). The CDR3 contains 14 residues. The CDR3 region has the DNA TGCGCCAGCAGTGGAAGGCTTGCCGGAGATACGCAGTATTTT. Its translation: CASSGRLAGDTQYF.

This chain's CDR3 is CASSSPVTSGRISTDTQYF. The DNA for the CDR3 is TGTGCCAGCAGCTCCCCCGTAACTAGCGGGAGGATAAGCACAGATACGCAGTATTTT. The J gene is TRBJ2-3, the V gene TRBV7-2, with 12 bases lining up with TRBD2. The CDR3 length is 19 residues. V lost 4 bases to trimming and J lost 0 bases; unmatched junction nucleotides: 11. Germline V gene data show CDR1 as SGHTA and CDR2 as FQGNSA.

This chain connects TRBV27 to TRBJ1-1; D might be TRBD1 (6 bases). CDR1 is MNHEY, CDR2 SMNVEV, per germline (reference sequence). This CDR3 has 16 amino acids. V lost 5 bases to trimming and J lost 4 bases, with 20 bases between them. The CDR3 sequence: CASSPPNRVRGTEAFF. The CDR3 region has the DNA TGTGCCAGCAGTCCACCCAACAGGGTTCGGGGCACTGAAGCTTTCTTT.

The chain uses TRBV6-1 and TRBJ2-3; 10 bases are a match to TRBD2. Trimming at V came to 0 bases and at J to 0 bases, leaving 15 bases not matched to a gene. Germline assignment: CDR1 MNHNS and CDR2 SASEGT. CDR3 size: 21 residues. In DNA form, the CDR3 reads TGTGCCAGCAGTGAAGCGGAGCTAGCGGGAGATGGGGACGGTAGCACAGATACGCAGTATTTT. This gives the protein CASSEAELAGDGDGSTDTQYF.

This clone was seen a single time. The chain recombines TRBV5-1 with TRBJ1-2; D not certain. This CDR3 spans 14 amino acids. The germline gives CDR1 SGHRS, CDR2 YFSETQ. V was pared by 3 bases and J by 1 base, with 10 bases between. This chain's CDR3 is CASSWGSINYGYTF. The CDR3, as DNA: TGCGCCAGCAGCTGGGGATCTATTAACTATGGCTACACCTTC.

The rearrangement links TRBV4-1 to TRBJ2-1; the match to TRBD2 covers 8 bases. The CDR3 contains 16 residues. CDR1 MGHRA and CDR2 YSYEKL come from the germline V gene. Trimming cost V 5 bases and J 5 bases; bases outside gene matches: 11. This CDR3 reads CASSLRSGSSHNEQFF. CDR3 bases: TGCGCCAGCAGCTTACGAAGCGGGAGTTCGCACAATGAGCAGTTCTTC.

The chain is built from TRBV7-2 and TRBJ1-2; a possible D gene is TRBD1 (5 bases). The CDR3 consists of 16 residues. V was pared by 5 bases and J by 4 bases, with 20 bases between. Germline V gene data show CDR1 as SGHTA and CDR2 as FQGNSA. For the CDR3, the DNA is TGTGCCAGCAGCCCCGAGGGCGGGACCTCGCTCTATGGCTACACCTTC. Protein sequence: CASSPEGGTSLYGYTF.

This chain joins TRBV10-3 and TRBJ1-4; D possibly corresponds to TRBD1 (5 bases). V gave up 2 bases and J gave up 7 bases, with 17 bases separating them. The CDR3 extends over 16 amino acids. CDR1 and CDR2 from the germline V gene are ENHRY and SYGVKD. The CDR3 here is CAISEGGRTWGEKLFF. CDR3 DNA: TGTGCCATCAGTGAGGGGGGACGGACCTGGGGTGAAAAACTGTTTTTT.

The CDR3 region is CASSRRTPEETQYF. The CDR3, as DNA: TGTGCCAGCAGCCGCCGGACCCCCGAGGAGACCCAGTACTTC. The chain employs TRBV4-2 and TRBJ2-5; D remains ambiguous. Germline V gene lookup returns CDR1 LGHNA and CDR2 YNFKEQ. Trimming took 4 bases from V and 5 from J, leaving 14 bases between them. The CDR3 extends over 14 amino acids.

The CDR3 sequence is CAISASVYEQYF. The CDR3 region has the DNA TGTGCCATCAGTGCATCGGTTTACGAGCAGTACTTC. The chain has TRBV10-3 and TRBJ2-7; D gene unclear. Germline V CDR1 and CDR2: ENHRY, SYGVKD. Trimming took off 4 bases at V and 4 bases at J, with 8 bases between the two ends. CDR3 length: 12 amino acids.

The V call is TRBV11-2, the J call TRBJ1-1; 7 bases are shared with TRBD1. CDR1 SGHAT and CDR2 FQNNGV come from the germline V gene. V lost 2 bases, J lost 2 bases, and 5 bases stayed unmatched. The CDR3 contains 15 residues. The CDR3 region is CASSLQGDSNTEAFF. The CDR3 DNA sequence: TGTGCCAGCAGCTTACAGGGGGACAGTAACACTGAAGCTTTCTTT.

This clone occurred once. The chain carries TRBV18 and TRBJ1-4; no firm D call. Between the trimmed V and J ends, which lost 2 bases and 3 bases, there was a span of 7 bases. CDR1 and CDR2 from the germline V gene are KGHSH and LQKENI. The CDR3 has 14 amino acids. In nucleotides, the CDR3 is TGTGCCAGCTCACCAGGCGGCGCTAATGAAAAACTGTTTTTT. Translating gives CASSPGGANEKLFF.

The chain joins TRBV15 to TRBJ1-2; D might be TRBD1 (5 bases). Germline V gene sequence: CDR1 LNHNV, CDR2 YYDKDF (reference sequence). The V and J ends lost 1 base and 5 bases respectively, with 14 bases between them. The CDR3 is 15 residues long. The CDR3: CATSRGRGSPYGYTF. CDR3 DNA sequence: TGTGCCACCAGCAGAGGGAGGGGCAGCCCTTATGGCTACACCTTC.

The V gene is TRBV6-1, the J gene TRBJ2-2; D may match TRBD1 or TRBD2 (5 bases each). Germline lookup yields CDR1 MNHNS and CDR2 SASEGT. The CDR3 is made up of 17 amino acids. The ends were cut back, 4 bases at V and 3 bases at J, with 18 bases in the middle. The CDR3 here is CASSGVSGTHYTGELFF. In DNA, the CDR3 is TGTGCCAGCAGTGGCGTTTCCGGGACCCATTACACCGGGGAGCTGTTTTTT.

This clone was detected once. This chain joins TRBV28 and TRBJ1-2, with D perhaps matching TRBD1 (6 bases). The V end lost 2 bases, the J end lost 4 bases, and 11 bases lay between the germline ends. Germline CDR1 is MDHEN and CDR2 is SYDVKM. The CDR3 consists of 14 residues. CDR3 sequence reads: CASSLDRRSYGYTF. The DNA of the CDR3 is TGTGCCAGCAGTTTAGACAGGAGGTCCTATGGCTACACCTTC.

The chain carries TRBV24-1 and TRBJ1-3; weak D call: TRBD1 (5 bases). Germline values: CDR1 KGHDR, CDR2 SFDVKD. The CDR3 runs to 15 residues. V was shortened by 2 bases and J by 4 bases, with 11 bases between the two germline ends. For the CDR3, the DNA is TGTGCCACCAGTGATTCGGGGACCGACGGAAACACCATATATTTT. Its protein is CATSDSGTDGNTIYF.

J is TRBJ2-7 and V is TRBV14; D is ambiguous. Trimming stripped 0 bases from V and 2 bases from J, with 11 bases between. Germline CDR1 SGHDN, CDR2 FVKESK. The CDR3 loop spans 15 amino acids. Here the CDR3 DNA reads TGTGCCAGCAGCCAAGAAGGAGCAGACCCCTACGAGCAGTACTTC. This sequence encodes CASSQEGADPYEQYF.

The V gene is TRBV9, the J gene TRBJ1-2, with TRBD1 matching over 7 bases. Germline CDR1 SGDLS, CDR2 YYNGEE. V lost 0 bases to trimming and J lost 1 base; unmatched junction nucleotides: 3. The CDR3 length is 15 residues. In DNA, the CDR3 is TGTGCCAGCAGCGTAGGGGGACAGTTTAACTATGGCTACACCTTC. Protein product: CASSVGGQFNYGYTF.

The V gene is TRBV4-3, the J gene TRBJ1-5; possibly TRBD1 for D (5 bases). Germline loops: CDR1 LGHNA, CDR2 YSLEER. Deletions cut 0 bases from V and 5 bases from J, with 14 bases between. CDR3 length: 16 residues. CDR3 region: CASSQDLAGGYQPQHF. DNA of the CDR3: TGCGCCAGCAGCCAAGATTTGGCCGGGGGATATCAGCCCCAGCATTTT.

This chain connects TRBV9 to TRBJ1-2; a possible D gene is TRBD1 (5 bases). This CDR3 region has 16 residues. The ends were cut back, 7 bases at V and 5 bases at J, with 24 bases in the middle. Germline V CDR1 and CDR2: SGDLS, YYNGEE. The CDR3 nucleotides are TGTGCCAGCCCCCATAAGGGCCAGGGAGGTTTGTATGGCTACACCTTC. It codes for CASPHKGQGGLYGYTF.

The V call is TRBV5-1, the J call TRBJ2-7; 10 nucleotides match TRBD1. Germline V gives CDR1 SGHRS, CDR2 YFSETQ. The V gene end was trimmed by 0 bases and the J gene end by 0 bases; junction bases not matched to a gene: 6. The CDR3 totals 17 residues. This chain's CDR3 is CASSLAIGTGASYEQYF. CDR3 coding DNA: TGCGCCAGCAGCTTGGCCATCGGGACAGGGGCCTCCTACGAGCAGTACTTC.

This clone was seen once. The chain is built from TRBV10-3 and TRBJ1-1; a possible D gene is TRBD1 (5 bases). Trimming cost V 2 bases and J 1 base, with 17 bases left between them. This CDR3 region has 17 residues. Germline V lookup: CDR1 ENHRY, CDR2 SYGVKD. The CDR3 reads CAISEVGRIGGNTEAFF. DNA of the CDR3: TGTGCCATCAGTGAGGTGGGGCGCATTGGCGGGAACACTGAAGCTTTCTTT.

The chain links TRBV6-5 to TRBJ1-1; perhaps TRBD1 as D (5 bases). The CDR3 consists of 12 residues. From germline, CDR1 is MNHEY and CDR2 SVGAGI. Trimming shortened V by 1 base and J by 8 bases, and 8 bases separated the two germline ends. The CDR3 DNA reads TGTGCCAGCAGTTACTTCTGGACAGAAGCTTTCTTT. It translates to CASSYFWTEAFF.

V usage is TRBV6-1 and J usage is TRBJ2-1; TRBD2 matches 12 bases. The CDR3 covers 17 residues. With V trimmed by 1 base and J by 8 bases, 9 bases remained unmatched. The germline CDR1 and CDR2 sequences are MNHNS and SASEGT. The CDR3 sequence: CASSEELAGGLSYEQFF. The CDR3 DNA reads as TGTGCCAGCAGTGAAGAGCTAGCGGGAGGGCTTAGTTATGAGCAGTTCTTC.

The gene calls are TRBV2 and TRBJ2-2; 9 bases align to TRBD1. Germline values: CDR1 SNHLY, CDR2 FYNNEI. V gave up 6 bases and J gave up 1 base; unmatched junction bases: 3. The length of the CDR3 is 15 residues. CDR3 loop: CASRTGGRNTGELFF. CDR3 coding DNA: TGTGCCAGCAGGACAGGGGGAAGGAACACCGGGGAGCTGTTTTTT. Variable domain in full (rest from reference TRBV2 and TRBJ2-2): EPEVTQTPSHQVTQMGQEVILRCVPISNHLYFYWYRQILGQKVEFLVSFYNNEISEKSEIFDDQFSVERPDGSNFTLKIRSTKLEDSAMYFCASRTGGRNTGELFFGEGSRLTVL.

The V gene is TRBV19, the J gene TRBJ1-1; no clear D. Germline CDR1 reads LNHDA; CDR2 reads SQIVND (reference sequence). V lost 6 bases and J lost 3, with 8 bases in between. This CDR3 comprises 12 residues. The CDR3 DNA sequence: TGTGCCAGTAGGCCGACGGACACTGAAGCTTTCTTT. This translates into CASRPTDTEAFF.